The entry below gives a single T cell receptor (beta chain) sequence along with its context. No antigen is known for it. The sample is drawn from a study of T-cell reconstitution after alpha-beta-depleted transplantation in children. Regarding the study as a whole: The study reportedly traced alpha-beta T cells about two months after transplant to several hundred expanded graft clones. Newly made T cells mostly supplied T-cell counts and diversity one year after transplant.

Library preparation (for TCRbeta) was performed with unique molecular identifiers. A single record per CDR3 protein comes from TCRdb applying MiXCR to the PCR reads. The table lists about 240,000 distinct CDR3 sequences, roughly 23% of them singletons. The CDR3 runs to 20 residues. This receptor was obtained from a girl aged 2-15 years with Fanconi anemia, due to receive a stem cell transplant. V gene TRBV12-2 combines with J gene TRBJ2-5; whether TRBD2, the table's D call, matches the DNA was not checked. TRBV12-2 is a documented pseudogene. The input for sequencing was PBMCs, taken before TCRalphabeta/CD19-depleted stem cell transplant. The CDR3 is CASRRLCRRRTRVPTETQYF. The CDR3 coding sequence is TGTGCAAGTCGCCGTCTATGTCGGAGACGGACTAGAGTCCCTACGGAGACCCAGTACTTC.